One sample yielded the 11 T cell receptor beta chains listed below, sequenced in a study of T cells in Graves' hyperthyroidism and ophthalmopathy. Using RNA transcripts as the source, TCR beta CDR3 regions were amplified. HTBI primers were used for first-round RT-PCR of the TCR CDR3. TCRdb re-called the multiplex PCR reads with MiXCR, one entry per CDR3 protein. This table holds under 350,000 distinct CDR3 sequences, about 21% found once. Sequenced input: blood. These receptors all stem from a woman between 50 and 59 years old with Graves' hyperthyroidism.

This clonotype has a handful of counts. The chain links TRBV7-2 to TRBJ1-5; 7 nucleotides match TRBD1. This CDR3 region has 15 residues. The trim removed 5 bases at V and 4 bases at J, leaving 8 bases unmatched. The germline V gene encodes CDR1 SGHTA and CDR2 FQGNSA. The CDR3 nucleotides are TGTGCCAGCAGCCCGACAGGGACGGTGAATCAGCCCCAGCATTTT. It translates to CASSPTGTVNQPQHF.

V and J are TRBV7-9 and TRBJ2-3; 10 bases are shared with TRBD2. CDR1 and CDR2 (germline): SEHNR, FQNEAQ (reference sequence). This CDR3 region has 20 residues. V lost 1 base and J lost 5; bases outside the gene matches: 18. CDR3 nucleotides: TGTGCCAGCAGCTTAGTCAAACGGGTTGGACTAGCGGAGTTCTTAGATACGCAGTATTTT. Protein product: CASSLVKRVGLAEFLDTQYF.

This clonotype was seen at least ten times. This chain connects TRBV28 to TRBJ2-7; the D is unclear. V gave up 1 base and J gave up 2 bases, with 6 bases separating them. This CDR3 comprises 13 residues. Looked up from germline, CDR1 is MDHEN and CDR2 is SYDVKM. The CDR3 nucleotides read TGTGCCAGCAGTTTATCCACTCCCTACGAGCAGTACTTC. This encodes CASSLSTPYEQYF.

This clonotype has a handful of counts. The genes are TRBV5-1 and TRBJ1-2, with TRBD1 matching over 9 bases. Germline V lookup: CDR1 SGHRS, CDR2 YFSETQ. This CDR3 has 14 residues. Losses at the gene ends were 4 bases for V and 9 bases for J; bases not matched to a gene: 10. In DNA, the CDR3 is TGCGCCAGCAGCAGAAGGGACAGGGTCGAGAGCTACACCTTC. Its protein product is CASSRRDRVESYTF.

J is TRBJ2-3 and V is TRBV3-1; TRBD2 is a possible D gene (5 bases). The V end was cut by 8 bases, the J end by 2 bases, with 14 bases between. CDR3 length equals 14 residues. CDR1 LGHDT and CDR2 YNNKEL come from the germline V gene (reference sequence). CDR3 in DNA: TGTGCCAGCGGCGGTCCGGGATACACAGATACGCAGTATTTT. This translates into CASGGPGYTDTQYF.

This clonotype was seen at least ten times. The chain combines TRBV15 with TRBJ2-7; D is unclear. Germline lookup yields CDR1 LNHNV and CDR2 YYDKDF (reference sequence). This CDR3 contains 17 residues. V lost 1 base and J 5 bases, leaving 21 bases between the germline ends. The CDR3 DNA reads TGTGCCACCAGCAGAGCGGTTGGAACAAGTCTCGGCCACGAGCAGTACTTC. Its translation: CATSRAVGTSLGHEQYF.

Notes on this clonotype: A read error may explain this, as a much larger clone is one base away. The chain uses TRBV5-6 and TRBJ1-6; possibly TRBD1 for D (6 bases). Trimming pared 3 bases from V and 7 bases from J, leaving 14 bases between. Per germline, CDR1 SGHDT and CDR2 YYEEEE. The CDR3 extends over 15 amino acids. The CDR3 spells CASSSGAGENSPLHF. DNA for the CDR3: TGTGCCAGCAGCTCGGGGGCAGGGGAGAATTCACCCCTCCACTTT. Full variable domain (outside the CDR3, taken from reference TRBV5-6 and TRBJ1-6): DAGVTQSPTHLIKTRGQQVTLRCSPKSGHDTVSWYQQALGQGPQFIFQYYEEEERQRGNFPDRFSGHQFPNYSSELNVNALLLGDSALYLCASSSGAGENSPLHFGNGTRLTVT.

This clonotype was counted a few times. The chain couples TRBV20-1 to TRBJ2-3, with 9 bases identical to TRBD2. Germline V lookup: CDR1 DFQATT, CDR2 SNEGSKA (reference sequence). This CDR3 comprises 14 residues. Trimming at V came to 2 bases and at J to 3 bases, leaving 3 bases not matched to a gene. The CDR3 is CSARRLAGTDTQYF. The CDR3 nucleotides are TGCAGTGCTAGAAGGCTAGCGGGAACAGATACGCAGTATTTT.

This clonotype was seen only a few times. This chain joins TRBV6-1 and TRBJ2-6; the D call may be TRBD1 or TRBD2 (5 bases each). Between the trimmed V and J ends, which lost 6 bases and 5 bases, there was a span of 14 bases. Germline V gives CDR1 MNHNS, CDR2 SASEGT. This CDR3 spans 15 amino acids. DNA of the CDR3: TGTGCCAGCAGGGGGGATGTTCTTAGGGCCAACGTCCTGACTTTC. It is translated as CASRGDVLRANVLTF.

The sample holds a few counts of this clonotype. The CDR3 protein is CASSQARSTIYF. CDR3 DNA sequence: TGTGCCAGCAGCCAAGCTCGATCCACCATATATTTT. The V and J genes are TRBV3-1 and TRBJ1-3; D is unresolved. Germline values: CDR1 LGHDT, CDR2 YNNKEL (reference sequence). Between the trimmed V and J ends, which lost 1 base and 9 bases, there was a span of 7 bases. The CDR3 runs 12 residues. Full variable domain (rest looked up from reference TRBV3-1 and TRBJ1-3): DTAVSQTPKYLVTQMGNDKSIKCEQNLGHDTMYWYKQDSKKFLKIMFSYNNKELIINETVPNRFSPKSPDKAHLNLHINSLELGDSAVYFCASSQARSTIYFGEGSWLTVV.

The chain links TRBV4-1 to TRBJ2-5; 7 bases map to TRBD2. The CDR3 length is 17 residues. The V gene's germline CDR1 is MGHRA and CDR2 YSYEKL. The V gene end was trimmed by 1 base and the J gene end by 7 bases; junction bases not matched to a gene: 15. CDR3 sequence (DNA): TGCGCCAGCAGCCAAGTAAAGCTGCGAAGCGGGGATGGGACCCAGTACTTC. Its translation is CASSQVKLRSGDGTQYF.